This passage covers 10 T cell receptor beta chains from one sample sequenced in a study of cytomegalovirus exposure and HLA in healthy donors. PCR was performed using 60 Vbeta and 13 Jbeta primers. Sequencing used immunoSEQ multiplex PCR; TCRdb keeps in-frame clones, though not all of them. The profile shows around 160,000 clones, approximately 80% of them singletons. Sequenced input: PBMCs. Receptors were obtained from a man in his fifties or sixties in good health and CMV-seropositive.

This clone was observed a few times. The CDR3: CASSLVAAVDYEQYF. Here the CDR3 DNA reads TGTGCCAGCAGTCTCGTGGCCGCTGTTGACTACGAGCAGTACTTC. The rearrangement uses TRBV6-5 and TRBJ2-7; the D is unclear. This CDR3 is 15 amino acids long. Per germline, CDR1 MNHEY and CDR2 SVGAGI. Trimming removed 5 bases from V and 3 bases from J, with 17 bases in between.

This clone has a handful of counts. The chain combines TRBV6-5 with TRBJ1-1; 9 bases are shared with TRBD1. The V gene end was trimmed by 6 bases and the J gene end by 5 bases; junction bases not matched to a gene: 10. This CDR3 spans 15 amino acids. Germline V gene lookup returns CDR1 MNHEY and CDR2 SVGAGI. As DNA, the CDR3 is TGTGCCAGCAGGACACAGGGGGCTCATTGGACTGAAGCTTTCTTT. Protein sequence: CASRTQGAHWTEAFF.

The chain uses TRBV7-9 and TRBJ2-7; D is undetermined. V shed 2 bases and J shed 1 base, with 6 bases lying between them. The CDR3 length is 13 residues. CDR1 is SEHNR and CDR2 is FQNEAQ in the germline V gene (reference sequence). CDR3 sequence (DNA): TGTGCCAGCAGCTTACCAGAATCCTACGAGCAGTACTTC. Amino acid sequence: CASSLPESYEQYF.

V is TRBV28 and J is TRBJ2-1; no firm D call. V lost 6 bases to trimming and J lost 9 bases, with 12 bases between them. CDR1 MDHEN and CDR2 SYDVKM come from the germline V gene. CDR3 length: 12 amino acids. In DNA form, the CDR3 reads TGTGCCAGCAGCCCGTACAGCAGTGAGCAGTTCTTC. Protein sequence: CASSPYSSEQFF.

A few counts support this clone. J is TRBJ2-2 and V is TRBV7-2, with D possibly TRBD2 on 6 matching bases. The CDR3 runs to 15 residues. From germline, CDR1 is SGHTA and CDR2 FQGNSA. Trimming stripped 0 bases from V and 7 bases from J, with 12 bases between. In DNA form, the CDR3 reads TGTGCCAGCAGCTTAGCGTACCCGGGGGTCGGGGAGCTGTTTTTT. Translation gives CASSLAYPGVGELFF.

CDR3 in DNA: TGTGCCAGCAGCCCGGGACTAGCGGGGGAGACCCAGTACTTC. It codes for CASSPGLAGETQYF. The V and J genes are TRBV4-2 and TRBJ2-5; TRBD2 agrees at 13 bases. The germline V gene has CDR1 LGHNA and CDR2 YNFKEQ. CDR3 length: 14 amino acids. The J segment lost 5 bases and the V segment lost 4 bases, leaving 1 base of the junction unmatched.

The J gene is TRBJ2-6, the V gene TRBV27; maybe TRBD2 (5 bases). V was cut by 5 bases and J by 2 bases, with 16 bases left in between. The CDR3 length is 17 residues. Germline lookup yields CDR1 MNHEY and CDR2 SMNVEV (reference sequence). DNA of the CDR3: TGTGCCAGCAGTCTGCTAGGTCAACTAGCTGGGGCCAACGTCCTGACTTTC. Translated: CASSLLGQLAGANVLTF.

The chain uses TRBV9 and TRBJ1-3; D remains ambiguous. The CDR3 is 16 amino acids. Between the trimmed V and J ends, which lost 4 bases and 0 bases, there was a span of 14 bases. Per the germline V gene, CDR1 is SGDLS and CDR2 is YYNGEE. The CDR3, as DNA: TGTGCCAGCAGCCCCATCGTCGGGAGCTCTGGAAACACCATATATTTT. Translating gives CASSPIVGSSGNTIYF.

V usage is TRBV5-4 and J usage is TRBJ1-4; the D gene is possibly TRBD1 (6 bases). CDR3 length: 14 amino acids. The germline V gene has CDR1 SGHNT and CDR2 YYREEE (reference sequence). V was trimmed by 4 bases and J by 7 bases, leaving 14 bases between them. The CDR3 protein is CASSVQGLGEKLFF. In DNA, the CDR3 is TGTGCCAGCAGCGTACAGGGTCTTGGTGAAAAACTGTTTTTT.

Only one count was recorded for this clone. The rearrangement uses TRBV5-1 and TRBJ2-4; D perhaps matches TRBD2 (6 bases). The germline V gene encodes CDR1 SGHRS and CDR2 YFSETQ. This CDR3 comprises 15 residues. With 3 bases removed from V and 1 base from J, the gap between germline ends came to 11 bases. CDR3 in amino acids: CASSWGSGAKNIQYF. The DNA of the CDR3 is TGCGCCAGCAGCTGGGGCAGCGGGGCCAAAAACATTCAGTACTTC. The full variable domain, in which reference TRBV5-1 and TRBJ2-4 provide the parts outside the CDR3, is KAGVTQTPRYLIKTRGQQVTLSCSPISGHRSVSWYQQTPGQGLQFLFEYFSETQRNKGNFPGRFSGRQFSNSRSEMNVSTLELGDSALYLCASSWGSGAKNIQYFGAGTRLSVL.